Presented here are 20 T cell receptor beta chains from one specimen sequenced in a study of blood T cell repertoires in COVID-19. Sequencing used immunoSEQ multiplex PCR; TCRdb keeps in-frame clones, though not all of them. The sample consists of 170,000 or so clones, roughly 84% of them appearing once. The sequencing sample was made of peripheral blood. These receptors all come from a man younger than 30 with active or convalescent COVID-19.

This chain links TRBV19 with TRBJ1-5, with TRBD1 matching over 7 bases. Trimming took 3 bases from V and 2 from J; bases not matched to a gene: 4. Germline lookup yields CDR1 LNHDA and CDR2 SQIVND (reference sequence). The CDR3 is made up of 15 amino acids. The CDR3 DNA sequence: TGTGCCAGTAGTATCTACAGGGGTGGCAATCAGCCCCAGCATTTT. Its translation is CASSIYRGGNQPQHF.

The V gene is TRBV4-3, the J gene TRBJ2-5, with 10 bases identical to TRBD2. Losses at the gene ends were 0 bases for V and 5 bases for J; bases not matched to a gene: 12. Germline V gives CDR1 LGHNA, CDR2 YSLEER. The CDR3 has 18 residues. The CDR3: CASSQDRVTSGYRETQYF. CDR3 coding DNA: TGCGCCAGCAGCCAAGATCGGGTGACTAGCGGGTATAGGGAGACCCAGTACTTC.

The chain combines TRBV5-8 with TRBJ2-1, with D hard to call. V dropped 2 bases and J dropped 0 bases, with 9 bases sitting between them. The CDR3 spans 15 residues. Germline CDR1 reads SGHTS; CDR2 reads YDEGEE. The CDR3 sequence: CASSFGGSSYNEQFF. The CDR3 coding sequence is TGTGCCAGCAGCTTCGGCGGTAGCTCCTACAATGAGCAGTTCTTC.

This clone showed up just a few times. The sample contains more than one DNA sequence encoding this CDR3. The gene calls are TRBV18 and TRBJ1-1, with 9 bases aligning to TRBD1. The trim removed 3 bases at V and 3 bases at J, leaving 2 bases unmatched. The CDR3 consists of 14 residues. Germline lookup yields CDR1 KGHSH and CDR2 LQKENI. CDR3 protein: CASSPGQGYTEAFF. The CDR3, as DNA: TGTGCCAGCTCACCGGGACAGGGCTACACTGAAGCTTTCTTT.

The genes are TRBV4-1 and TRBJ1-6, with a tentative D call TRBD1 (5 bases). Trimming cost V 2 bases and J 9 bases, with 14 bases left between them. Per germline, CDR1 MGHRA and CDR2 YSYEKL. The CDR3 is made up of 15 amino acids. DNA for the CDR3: TGCGCCAGCAGCCAATGGGCCAGGGAAAGTTCACCCCTCCACTTT. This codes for CASSQWARESSPLHF.

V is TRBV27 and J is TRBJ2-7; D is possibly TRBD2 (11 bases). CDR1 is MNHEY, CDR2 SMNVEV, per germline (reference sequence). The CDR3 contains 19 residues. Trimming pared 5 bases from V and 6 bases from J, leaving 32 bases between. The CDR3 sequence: CASSRPGTGVLAGGGEQYF. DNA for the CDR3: TGTGCCAGCAGTCGCCCCGGGACAGGGGTGCTAGCGGGGGGTGGCGAGCAGTACTTC.

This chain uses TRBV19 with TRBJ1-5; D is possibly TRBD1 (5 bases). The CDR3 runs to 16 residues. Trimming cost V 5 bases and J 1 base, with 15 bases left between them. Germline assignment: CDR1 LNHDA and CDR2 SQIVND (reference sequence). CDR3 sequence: CASSGRGAGSNQPQHF. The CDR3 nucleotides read TGTGCCAGTAGTGGGAGGGGTGCTGGAAGCAATCAGCCCCAGCATTTT.

DNA of the CDR3: TGTGCCAGCAGCCCCACCCTGTCAGGAATCAATCAGCCCCAGCATTTT. The encoded protein is CASSPTLSGINQPQHF. The chain uses TRBV5-5 and TRBJ1-5; D is uncertain. The CDR3 has 16 amino acids. Trimming removed 4 bases at V and 3 bases at J, with 17 bases between. Germline V gene sequence: CDR1 SGHKS, CDR2 YYEKEE (reference sequence).

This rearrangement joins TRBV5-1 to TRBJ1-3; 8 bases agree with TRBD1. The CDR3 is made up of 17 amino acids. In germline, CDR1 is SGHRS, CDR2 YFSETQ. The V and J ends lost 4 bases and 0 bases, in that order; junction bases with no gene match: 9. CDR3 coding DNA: TGCGCCAGCAGCCCATCCGGGACAGGTCGCTCTGGAAACACCATATATTTT. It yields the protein CASSPSGTGRSGNTIYF.

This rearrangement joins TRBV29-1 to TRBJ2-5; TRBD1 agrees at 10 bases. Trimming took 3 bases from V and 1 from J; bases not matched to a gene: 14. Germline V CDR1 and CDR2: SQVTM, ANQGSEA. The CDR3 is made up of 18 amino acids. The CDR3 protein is CSVDDLDRGLRGQETQYF. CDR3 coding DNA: TGCAGCGTTGACGATTTGGACAGGGGGTTAAGGGGCCAAGAGACCCAGTACTTC.

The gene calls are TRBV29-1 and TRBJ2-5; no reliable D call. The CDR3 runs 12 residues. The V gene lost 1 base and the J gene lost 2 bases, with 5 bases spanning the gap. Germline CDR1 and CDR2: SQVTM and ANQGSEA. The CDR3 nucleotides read TGCAGCGTTGAAGTACAGCAAGAGACCCAGTACTTC. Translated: CSVEVQQETQYF.

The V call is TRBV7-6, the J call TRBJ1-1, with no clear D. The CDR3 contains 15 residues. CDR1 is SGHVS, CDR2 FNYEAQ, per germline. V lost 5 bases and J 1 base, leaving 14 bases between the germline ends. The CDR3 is CASSPTSGRNTEAFF. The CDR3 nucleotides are TGTGCCAGCAGCCCCACCTCGGGTCGGAACACTGAAGCTTTCTTT.

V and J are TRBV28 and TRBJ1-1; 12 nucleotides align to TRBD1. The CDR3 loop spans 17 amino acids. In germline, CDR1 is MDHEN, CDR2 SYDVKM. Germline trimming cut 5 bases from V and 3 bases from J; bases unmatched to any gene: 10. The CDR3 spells CASSQPGQGAVDTEAFF. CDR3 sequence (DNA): TGTGCCAGCAGTCAGCCGGGACAGGGGGCGGTTGACACTGAAGCTTTCTTT.

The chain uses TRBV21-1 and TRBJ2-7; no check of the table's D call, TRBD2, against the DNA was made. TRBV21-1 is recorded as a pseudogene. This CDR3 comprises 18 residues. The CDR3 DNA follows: TGTGCCAGCCCGCAACGGACTAGCGGGAGGGCCTCATTTTACGAGCAGTACTTC. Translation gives CASPQRTSGRASFYEQYF.

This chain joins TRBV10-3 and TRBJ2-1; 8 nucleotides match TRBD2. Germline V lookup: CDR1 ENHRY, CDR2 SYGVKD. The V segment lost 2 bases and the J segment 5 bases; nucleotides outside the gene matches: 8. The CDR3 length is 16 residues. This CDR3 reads CAISEGLAGSNNEQFF. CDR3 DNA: TGTGCCATCAGTGAGGGTCTAGCGGGTTCCAACAATGAGCAGTTCTTC.

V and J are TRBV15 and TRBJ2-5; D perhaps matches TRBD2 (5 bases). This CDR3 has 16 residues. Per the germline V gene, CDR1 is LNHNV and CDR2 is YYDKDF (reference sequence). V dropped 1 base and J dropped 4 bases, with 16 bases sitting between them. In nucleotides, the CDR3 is TGTGCCACCAGCAGAGCGGGGAAGGGTTCAAGAGAGACCCAGTACTTC. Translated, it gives CATSRAGKGSRETQYF.

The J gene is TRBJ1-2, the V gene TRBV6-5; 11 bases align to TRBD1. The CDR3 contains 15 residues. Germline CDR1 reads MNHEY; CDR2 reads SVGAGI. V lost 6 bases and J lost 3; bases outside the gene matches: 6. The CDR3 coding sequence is TGTGCCAGCAGAAAATCGGGACAGGGGGACTATGGCTACACCTTC. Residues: CASRKSGQGDYGYTF.

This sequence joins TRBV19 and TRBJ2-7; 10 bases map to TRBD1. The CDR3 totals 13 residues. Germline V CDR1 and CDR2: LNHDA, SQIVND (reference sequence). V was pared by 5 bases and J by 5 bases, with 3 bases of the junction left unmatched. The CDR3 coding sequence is TGTGCCAGTAGTTACGGGACAGGGGACGAGCAGTACTTC. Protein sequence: CASSYGTGDEQYF.

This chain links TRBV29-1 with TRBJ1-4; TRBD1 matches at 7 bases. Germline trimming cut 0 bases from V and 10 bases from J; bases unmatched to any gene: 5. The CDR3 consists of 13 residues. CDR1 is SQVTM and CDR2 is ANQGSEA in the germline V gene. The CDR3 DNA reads TGCAGCGTTGAAGAGACAGGGACGGGAAAACTGTTTTTT. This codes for CSVEETGTGKLFF.

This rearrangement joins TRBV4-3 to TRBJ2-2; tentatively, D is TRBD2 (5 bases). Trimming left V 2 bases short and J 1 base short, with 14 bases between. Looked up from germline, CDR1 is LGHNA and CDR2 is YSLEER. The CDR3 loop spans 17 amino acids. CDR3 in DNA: TGCGCCAGCAGCCAAAATGTCGGGGTTGTGAACACCGGGGAGCTGTTTTTT. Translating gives CASSQNVGVVNTGELFF.